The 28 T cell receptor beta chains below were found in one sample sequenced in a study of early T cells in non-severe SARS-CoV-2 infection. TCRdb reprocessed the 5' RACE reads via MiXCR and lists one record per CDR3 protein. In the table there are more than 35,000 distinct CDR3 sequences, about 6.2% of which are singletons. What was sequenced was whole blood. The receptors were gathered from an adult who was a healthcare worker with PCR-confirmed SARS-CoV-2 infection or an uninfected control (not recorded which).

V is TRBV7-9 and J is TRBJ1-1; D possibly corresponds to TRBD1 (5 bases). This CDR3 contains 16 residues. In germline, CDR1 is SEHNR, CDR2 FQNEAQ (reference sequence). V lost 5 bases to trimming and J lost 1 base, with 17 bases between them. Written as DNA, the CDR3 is TGTGCCAGCAGCCCCGCCTGGACACATACGAACACTGAAGCTTTCTTT. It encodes CASSPAWTHTNTEAFF.

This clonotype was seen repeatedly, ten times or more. CDR3 bases: TGTGCCAGTAGTATAGTAGTGGCGACTGGGGCCAACGTCCTGACTTTC. Translated, it gives CASSIVVATGANVLTF. The chain employs TRBV19 and TRBJ2-6, with D unresolved. This CDR3 region has 16 residues. The V gene's germline CDR1 is LNHDA and CDR2 SQIVND (reference sequence). Deletions cut 1 base from V and 2 bases from J, with 9 bases between. The complete variable domain, with remaining parts taken from reference TRBV19 and TRBJ2-6, reads DGGITQSPKYLFRKEGQNVTLSCEQNLNHDAMYWYRQDPGQGLRLIYYSQIVNDFQKGDIAEGYSVSREKKESFPLTVTSAQKNPTAFYLCASSIVVATGANVLTFGAGSRLTVL.

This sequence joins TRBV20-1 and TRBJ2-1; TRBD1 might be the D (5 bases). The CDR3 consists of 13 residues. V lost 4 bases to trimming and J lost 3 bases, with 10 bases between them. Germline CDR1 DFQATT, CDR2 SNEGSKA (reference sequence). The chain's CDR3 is CSATQGIYNEQFF. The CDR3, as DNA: TGCAGTGCTACTCAGGGCATCTACAATGAGCAGTTCTTC.

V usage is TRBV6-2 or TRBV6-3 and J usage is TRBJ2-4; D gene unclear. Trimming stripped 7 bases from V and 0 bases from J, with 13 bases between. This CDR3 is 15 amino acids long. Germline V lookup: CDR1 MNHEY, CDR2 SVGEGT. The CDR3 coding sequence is TGTGCCAGCACTCGACCCACGCTAGCCAAAAACATTCAGTACTTC. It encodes CASTRPTLAKNIQYF.

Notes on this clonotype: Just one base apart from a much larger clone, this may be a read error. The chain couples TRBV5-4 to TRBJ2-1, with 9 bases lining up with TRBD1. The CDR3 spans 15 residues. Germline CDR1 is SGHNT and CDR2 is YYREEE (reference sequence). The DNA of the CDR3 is TGTGCCTGCAGGATTCCGGGACAGGGTGGGAGTGAGCAGTTCTTC. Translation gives CACRIPGQGGSEQFF.

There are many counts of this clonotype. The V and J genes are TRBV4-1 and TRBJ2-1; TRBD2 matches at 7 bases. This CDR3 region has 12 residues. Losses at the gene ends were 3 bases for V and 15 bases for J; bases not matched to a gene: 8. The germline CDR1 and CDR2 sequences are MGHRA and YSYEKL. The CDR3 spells CASSQNGLGRFF. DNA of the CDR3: TGCGCCAGCAGCCAGAATGGACTAGGTCGGTTCTTC.

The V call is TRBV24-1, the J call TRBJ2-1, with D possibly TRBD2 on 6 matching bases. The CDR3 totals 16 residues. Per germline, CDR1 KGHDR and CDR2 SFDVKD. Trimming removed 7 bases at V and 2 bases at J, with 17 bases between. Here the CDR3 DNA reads TGTGCCACCAGCCGGGAGAGCGGGCCTCCCTACAATGAGCAGTTCTTC. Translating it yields CATSRESGPPYNEQFF.

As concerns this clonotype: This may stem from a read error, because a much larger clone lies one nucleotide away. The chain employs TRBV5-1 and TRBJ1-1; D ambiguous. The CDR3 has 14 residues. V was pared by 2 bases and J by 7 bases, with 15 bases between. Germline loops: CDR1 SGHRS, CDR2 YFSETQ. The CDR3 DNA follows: TGCGCCAGCAGCTTTGAAGGACTGGGCAGTGAAGCTTTCTTT. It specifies CASSFEGLGSEAFF.

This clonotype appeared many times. The CDR3 DNA follows: TGTGCCAGCAGTTTAGTCTGGAATGAGCAGTTCTTC. Translated, it gives CASSLVWNEQFF. The chain couples TRBV28 to TRBJ2-1; D unresolved. The germline V and J ends were trimmed by 2 bases and 7 bases, with 6 bases remaining between them. The CDR3 is 12 amino acids. In germline, CDR1 is MDHEN, CDR2 SYDVKM.

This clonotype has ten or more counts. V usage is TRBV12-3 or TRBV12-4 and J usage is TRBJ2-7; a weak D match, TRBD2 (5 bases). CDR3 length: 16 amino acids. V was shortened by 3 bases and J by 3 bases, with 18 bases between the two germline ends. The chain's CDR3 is CASSFGASKGDYEQYF. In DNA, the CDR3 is TGTGCCAGCAGTTTTGGTGCCTCAAAGGGAGACTACGAGCAGTACTTC.

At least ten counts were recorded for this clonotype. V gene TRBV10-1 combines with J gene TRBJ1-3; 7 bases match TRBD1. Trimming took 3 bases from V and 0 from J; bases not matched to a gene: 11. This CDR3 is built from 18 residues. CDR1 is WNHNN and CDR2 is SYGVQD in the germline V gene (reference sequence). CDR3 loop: CASSEARTGILSGNTIYF. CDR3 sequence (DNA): TGCGCCAGCAGTGAAGCAAGGACAGGTATCCTCTCTGGAAACACCATATATTTT.

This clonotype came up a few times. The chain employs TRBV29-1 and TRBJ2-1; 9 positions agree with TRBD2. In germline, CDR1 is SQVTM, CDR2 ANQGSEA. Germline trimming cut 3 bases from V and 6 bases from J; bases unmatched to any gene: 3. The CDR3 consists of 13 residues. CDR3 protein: CSVDVLAGNEQFF. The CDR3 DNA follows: TGCAGCGTTGACGTACTAGCGGGCAATGAGCAGTTCTTC.

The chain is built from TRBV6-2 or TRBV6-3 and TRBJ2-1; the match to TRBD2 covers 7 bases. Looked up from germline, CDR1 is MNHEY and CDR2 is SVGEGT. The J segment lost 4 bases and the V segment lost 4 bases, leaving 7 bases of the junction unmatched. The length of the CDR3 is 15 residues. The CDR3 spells CASSFVAGEYNEQFF. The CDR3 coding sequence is TGTGCCAGCAGTTTTGTAGCGGGCGAATACAATGAGCAGTTCTTC.

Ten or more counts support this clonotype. For the CDR3, the DNA is TGTGCCAGTCGAACCGGGGGACCTAGCGGGACTATCAATGAGCAGTTCTTC. This gives the protein CASRTGGPSGTINEQFF. The J gene is TRBJ2-1, the V gene TRBV19; 9 bases match TRBD2. This CDR3 is built from 17 residues. Trimming cost V 8 bases and J 6 bases; bases outside gene matches: 17. The germline V gene has CDR1 LNHDA and CDR2 SQIVND (reference sequence). Full variable domain (remainder filled in from reference TRBV19 and TRBJ2-1): DGGITQSPKYLFRKEGQNVTLSCEQNLNHDAMYWYRQDPGQGLRLIYYSQIVNDFQKGDIAEGYSVSREKKESFPLTVTSAQKNPTAFYLCASRTGGPSGTINEQFFGPGTRLTVL.

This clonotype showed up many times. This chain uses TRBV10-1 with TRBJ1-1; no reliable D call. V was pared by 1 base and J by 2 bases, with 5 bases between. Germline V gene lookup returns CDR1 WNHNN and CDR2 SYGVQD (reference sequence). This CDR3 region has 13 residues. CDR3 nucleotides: TGCGCCAGCAGTGAGTTGAGAAACACTGAAGCTTTCTTT. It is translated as CASSELRNTEAFF.

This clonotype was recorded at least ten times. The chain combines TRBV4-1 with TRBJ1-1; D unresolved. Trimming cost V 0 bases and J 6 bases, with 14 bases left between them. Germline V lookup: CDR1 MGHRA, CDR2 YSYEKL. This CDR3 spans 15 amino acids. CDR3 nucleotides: TGCGCCAGCAGCCAAGATGAACAGCGAGCTCCTGAAGCTTTCTTT. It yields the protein CASSQDEQRAPEAFF.

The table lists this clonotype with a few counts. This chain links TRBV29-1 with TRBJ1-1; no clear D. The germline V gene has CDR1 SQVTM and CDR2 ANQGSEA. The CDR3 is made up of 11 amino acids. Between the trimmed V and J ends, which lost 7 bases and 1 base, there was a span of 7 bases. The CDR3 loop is CSAIENTEAFF. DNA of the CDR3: TGCAGCGCAATAGAGAACACTGAAGCTTTCTTT.

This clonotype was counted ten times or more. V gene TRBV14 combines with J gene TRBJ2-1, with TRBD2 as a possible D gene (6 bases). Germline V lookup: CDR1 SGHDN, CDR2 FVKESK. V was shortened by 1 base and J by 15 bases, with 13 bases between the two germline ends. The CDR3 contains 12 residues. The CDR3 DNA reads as TGTGCCAGCAGCCAAGGAGAGCGGGCGGCGTTCTTC. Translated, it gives CASSQGERAAFF.

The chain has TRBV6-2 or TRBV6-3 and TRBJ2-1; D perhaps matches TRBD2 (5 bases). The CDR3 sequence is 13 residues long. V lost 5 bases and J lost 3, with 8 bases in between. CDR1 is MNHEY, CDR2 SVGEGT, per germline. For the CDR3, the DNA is TGTGCCAGCAGTCCCGGGGACTACAATGAGCAGTTCTTC. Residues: CASSPGDYNEQFF.

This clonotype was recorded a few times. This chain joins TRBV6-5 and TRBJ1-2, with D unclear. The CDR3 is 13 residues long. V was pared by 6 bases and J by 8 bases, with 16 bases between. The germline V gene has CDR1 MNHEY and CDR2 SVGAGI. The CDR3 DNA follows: TGTGCCAGCAGACCGATGGACCTGTGGGGCTACACCTTC. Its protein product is CASRPMDLWGYTF.

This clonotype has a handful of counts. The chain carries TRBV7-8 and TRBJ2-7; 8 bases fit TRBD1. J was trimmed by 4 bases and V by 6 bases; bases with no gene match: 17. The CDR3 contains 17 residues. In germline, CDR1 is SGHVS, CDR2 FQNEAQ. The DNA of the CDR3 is TGTGCCAGCAGACCAGGGGGCCTCCAGACAGTAGGATACGAGCAGTACTTC. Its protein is CASRPGGLQTVGYEQYF.

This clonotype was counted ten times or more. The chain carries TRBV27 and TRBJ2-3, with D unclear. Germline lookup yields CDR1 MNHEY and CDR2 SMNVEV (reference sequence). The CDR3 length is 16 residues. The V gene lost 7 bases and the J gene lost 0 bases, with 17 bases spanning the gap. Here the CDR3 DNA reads TGTGCCAGCAAGGTCGTGACAAGAACTAGCACAGATACGCAGTATTTT. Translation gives CASKVVTRTSTDTQYF.

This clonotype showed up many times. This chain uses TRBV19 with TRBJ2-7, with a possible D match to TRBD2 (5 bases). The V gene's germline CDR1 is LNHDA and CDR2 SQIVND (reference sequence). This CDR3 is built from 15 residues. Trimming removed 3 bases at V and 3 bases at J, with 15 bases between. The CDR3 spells CASSISWESVYEQYF. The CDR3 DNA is TGTGCCAGTAGTATTAGTTGGGAGTCAGTCTACGAGCAGTACTTC.

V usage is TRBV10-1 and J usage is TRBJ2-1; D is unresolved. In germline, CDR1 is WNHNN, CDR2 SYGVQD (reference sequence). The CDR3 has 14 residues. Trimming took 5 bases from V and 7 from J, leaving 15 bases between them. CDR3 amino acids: CASSPGARSNEQFF. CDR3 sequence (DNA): TGCGCCAGCAGTCCCGGAGCCCGTTCAAATGAGCAGTTCTTC.

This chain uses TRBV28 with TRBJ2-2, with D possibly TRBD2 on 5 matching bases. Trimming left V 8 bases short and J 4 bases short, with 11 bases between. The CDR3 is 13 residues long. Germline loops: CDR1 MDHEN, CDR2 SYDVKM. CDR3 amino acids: CASRGSITGELFF. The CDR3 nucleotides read TGTGCCAGCCGAGGGAGTATCACCGGGGAGCTGTTTTTT. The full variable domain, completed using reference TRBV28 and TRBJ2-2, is DVKVTQSSRYLVKRTGEKVFLECVQDMDHENMFWYRQDPGLGLRLIYFSYDVKMKEKGDIPEGYSVSREKKERFSLILESASTNQTSMYLCASRGSITGELFFGEGSRLTVL.

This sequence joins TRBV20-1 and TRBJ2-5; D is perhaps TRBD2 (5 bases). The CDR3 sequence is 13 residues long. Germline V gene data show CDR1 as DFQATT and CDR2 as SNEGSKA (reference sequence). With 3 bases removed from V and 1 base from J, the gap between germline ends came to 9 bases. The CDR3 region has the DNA TGCAGTGCTAGTAAAAGCGGCCAAGAGACCCAGTACTTC. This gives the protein CSASKSGQETQYF.

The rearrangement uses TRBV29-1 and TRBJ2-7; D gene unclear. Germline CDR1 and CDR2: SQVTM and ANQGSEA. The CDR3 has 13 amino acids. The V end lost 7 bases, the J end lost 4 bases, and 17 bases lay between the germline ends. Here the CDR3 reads CSGTQESGYEQYF. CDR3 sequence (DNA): TGCAGCGGAACGCAGGAAAGTGGTTACGAGCAGTACTTC.

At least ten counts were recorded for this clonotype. The CDR3 bases are TGTGCCAGCAGCAAACCAGGGGACGAGCAGTACTTC. This gives the protein CASSKPGDEQYF. The chain couples TRBV21-1 to TRBJ2-7; the table's D call, TRBD1, was not checked against the DNA. TRBV21-1 is a pseudogene. This CDR3 region has 12 residues.